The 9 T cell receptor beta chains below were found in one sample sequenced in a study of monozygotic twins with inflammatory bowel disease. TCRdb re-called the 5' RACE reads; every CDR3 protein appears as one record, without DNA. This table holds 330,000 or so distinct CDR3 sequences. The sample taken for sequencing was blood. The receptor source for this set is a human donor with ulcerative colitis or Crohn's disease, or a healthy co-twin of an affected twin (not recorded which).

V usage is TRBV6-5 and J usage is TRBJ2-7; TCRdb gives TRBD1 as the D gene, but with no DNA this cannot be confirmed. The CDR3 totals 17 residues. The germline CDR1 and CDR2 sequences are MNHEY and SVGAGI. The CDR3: CASSYGLAGTGSYEQYF.

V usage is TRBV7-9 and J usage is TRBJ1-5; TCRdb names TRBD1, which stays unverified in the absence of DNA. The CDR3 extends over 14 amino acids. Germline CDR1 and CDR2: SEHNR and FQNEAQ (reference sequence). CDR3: CASSKGTGGQPQHF.

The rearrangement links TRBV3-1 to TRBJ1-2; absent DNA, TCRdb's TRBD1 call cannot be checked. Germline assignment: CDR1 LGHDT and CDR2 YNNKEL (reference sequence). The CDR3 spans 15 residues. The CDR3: CASSPRDRRVYGYTF.

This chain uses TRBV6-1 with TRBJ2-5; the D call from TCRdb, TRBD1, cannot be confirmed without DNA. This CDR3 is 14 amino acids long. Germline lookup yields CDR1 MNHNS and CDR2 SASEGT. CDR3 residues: CASSADRGRETQYF.

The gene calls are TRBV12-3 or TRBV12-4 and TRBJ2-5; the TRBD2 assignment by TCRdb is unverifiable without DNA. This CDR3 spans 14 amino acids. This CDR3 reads CASSLGDDRETQYF.

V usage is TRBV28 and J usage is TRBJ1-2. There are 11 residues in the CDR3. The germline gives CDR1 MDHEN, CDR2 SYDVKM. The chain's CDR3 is CASSSTYGYTF.

This chain's CDR3 is CAIREAGEETQYF. The chain uses TRBV10-3 and TRBJ2-5; TCRdb gives TRBD2 as the D gene, but with no DNA this cannot be confirmed. This CDR3 contains 13 residues. The germline V gene encodes CDR1 ENHRY and CDR2 SYGVKD.

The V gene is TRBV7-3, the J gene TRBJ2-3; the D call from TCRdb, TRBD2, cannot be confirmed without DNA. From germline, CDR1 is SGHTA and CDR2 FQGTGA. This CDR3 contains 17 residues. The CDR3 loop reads CASSPTLAGVAGDTQYF.

This chain's CDR3 is CASSLGGTGIPYEQYF. This chain links TRBV5-1 with TRBJ2-7; the D call from TCRdb, TRBD1, cannot be confirmed without DNA. This CDR3 spans 16 amino acids. Germline CDR1 and CDR2: SGHRS and YFSETQ. Looking up the rest from reference TRBV5-1 and TRBJ2-7 gives the full variable domain: KAGVTQTPRYLIKTRGQQVTLSCSPISGHRSVSWYQQTPGQGLQFLFEYFSETQRNKGNFPGRFSGRQFSNSRSEMNVSTLELGDSALYLCASSLGGTGIPYEQYFGPGTRLTVT.